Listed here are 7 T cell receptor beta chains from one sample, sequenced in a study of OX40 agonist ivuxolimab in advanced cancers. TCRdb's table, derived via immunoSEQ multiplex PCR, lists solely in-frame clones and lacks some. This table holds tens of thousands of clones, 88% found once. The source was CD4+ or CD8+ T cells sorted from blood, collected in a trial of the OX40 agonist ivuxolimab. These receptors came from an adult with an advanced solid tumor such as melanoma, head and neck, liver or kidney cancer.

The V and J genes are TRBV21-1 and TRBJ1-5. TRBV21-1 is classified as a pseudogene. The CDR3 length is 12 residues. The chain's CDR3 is CASSRVIQPQHF. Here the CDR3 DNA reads TGTGCCAGCAGCAGAGTTATTCAGCCCCAGCATTTT.

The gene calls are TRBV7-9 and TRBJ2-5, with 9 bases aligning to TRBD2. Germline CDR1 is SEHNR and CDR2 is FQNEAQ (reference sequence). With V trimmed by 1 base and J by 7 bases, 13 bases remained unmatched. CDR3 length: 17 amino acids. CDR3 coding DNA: TGTGCCAGCAGCTTAGAAAGAGGACTAGCGAATCAGGCGACCCAGTACTTC. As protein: CASSLERGLANQATQYF.

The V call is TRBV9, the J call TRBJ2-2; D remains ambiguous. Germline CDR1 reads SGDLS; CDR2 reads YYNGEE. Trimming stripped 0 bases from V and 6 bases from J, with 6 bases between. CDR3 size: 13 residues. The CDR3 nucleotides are TGTGCCAGCAGCGTAGGTCTCCCCGGGGAGCTGTTTTTT. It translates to CASSVGLPGELFF. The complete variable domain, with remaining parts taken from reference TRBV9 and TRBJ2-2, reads DSGVTQTPKHLITATGQRVTLRCSPRSGDLSVYWYQQSLDQGLQFLIQYYNGEERAKGNILERFSAQQFPDLHSELNLSSLELGDSALYFCASSVGLPGELFFGEGSRLTVL.

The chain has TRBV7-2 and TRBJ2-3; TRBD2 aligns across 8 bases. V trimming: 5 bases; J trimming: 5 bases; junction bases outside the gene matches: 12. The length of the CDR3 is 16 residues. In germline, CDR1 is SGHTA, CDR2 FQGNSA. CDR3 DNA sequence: TGTGCCAGCAGCCCACGGTCGGGGGGGCGGTTAGATACGCAGTATTTT. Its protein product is CASSPRSGGRLDTQYF. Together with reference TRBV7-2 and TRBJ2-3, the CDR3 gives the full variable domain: GAGVSQSPSNKVTEKGKDVELRCDPISGHTALYWYRQSLGQGLEFLIYFQGNSAPDKSGLPSDRFSAERTGGSVSTLTIQRTQQEDSAVYLCASSPRSGGRLDTQYFGPGTRLTVL.

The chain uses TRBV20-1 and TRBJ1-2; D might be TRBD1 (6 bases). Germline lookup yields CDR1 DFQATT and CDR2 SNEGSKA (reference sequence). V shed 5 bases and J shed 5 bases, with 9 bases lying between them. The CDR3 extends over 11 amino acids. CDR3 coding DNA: TGCAGTGCTGGGGACACTTATGGCTACACCTTC. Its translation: CSAGDTYGYTF.

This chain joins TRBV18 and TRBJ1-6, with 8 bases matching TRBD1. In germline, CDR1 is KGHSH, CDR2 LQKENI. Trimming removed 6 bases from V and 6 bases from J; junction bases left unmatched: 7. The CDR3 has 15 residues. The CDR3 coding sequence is TGTGCCAGCTCCCTGACAGGGGTGTTTAATTCACCCCTCCACTTT. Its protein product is CASSLTGVFNSPLHF.

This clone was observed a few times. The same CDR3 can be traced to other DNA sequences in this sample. The CDR3 loop is CASSSARGERGGETQYF. DNA of the CDR3: TGTGCCAGCAGCTCCGCGCGGGGGGAGAGGGGCGGGGAGACCCAGTACTTC. The rearrangement links TRBV5-4 to TRBJ2-5; 8 nucleotides agree with TRBD2. The ends lost 3 bases at V and 5 bases at J; junction bases unmatched: 15. Germline CDR1 is SGHNT and CDR2 is YYREEE (reference sequence). The CDR3 covers 17 residues.